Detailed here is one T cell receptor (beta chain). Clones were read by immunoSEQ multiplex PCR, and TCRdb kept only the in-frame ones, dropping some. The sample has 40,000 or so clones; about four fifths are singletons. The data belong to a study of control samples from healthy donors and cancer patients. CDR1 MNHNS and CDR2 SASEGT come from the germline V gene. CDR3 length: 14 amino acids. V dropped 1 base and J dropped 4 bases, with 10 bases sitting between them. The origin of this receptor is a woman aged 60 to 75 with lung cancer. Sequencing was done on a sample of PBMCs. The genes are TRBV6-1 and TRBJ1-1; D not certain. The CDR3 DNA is TGTGCCAGCAGTGAAGAGAAAGAGAGCACTGAAGCTTTCTTT. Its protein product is CASSEEKESTEAFF.